Below are 5 T cell receptor beta chains sequenced from a single sample in a study of regulatory T cells in long-lasting Graves disease (dated by TCRdb to about 2021). The time point label on this specimen signifies: persistent/refractory GD, antithyroid drugs over 5 years with positive TRAb. For both TCR sequencing and RNA sequencing, RNA was extracted from PBMCs in TRIzol. Receptors were amplified or captured by multiplex PCR. This sample was sequenced with an Illumina HiSeq 4000. CDR3 regions were amplified by Arm-PCR with iRepertoire HTBI primers to construct TCR beta libraries. The public reads were reanalyzed by TCRdb: fastp trimming at Q25, MiXCR alignment, in-frame beta chains only. Rows with one shared CDR3 protein collapse into an entry with the most common genes and DNA. The sample table holds about 430,000 distinct CDR3 sequences, of which around 23% were seen once. The ten largest clones add up to about 13% of the sample.

The sample was peripheral blood mononuclear cells (PBMCs), taken when the disease was refractory, from a patient treated with antithyroid drugs. Receptors were obtained from a female donor with Graves disease.

This clonotype was seen ten or more times. The rearrangement links TRBV27 to TRBJ2-7; the D gene is possibly TRBD1 (7 bases). Per germline, CDR1 MNHEY and CDR2 SMNVEV (reference sequence). V lost 2 bases to trimming and J lost 3 bases, with 17 bases between them. CDR3 length: 16 amino acids. CDR3: CASSLGSGGSIYEQYF. Here the CDR3 DNA reads TGTGCCAGCAGTTTAGGTTCAGGGGGGTCAATCTACGAGCAGTACTTC.

This clonotype was counted ten times or more. The V gene is TRBV15, the J gene TRBJ1-4, with no clear D. Germline V gives CDR1 LNHNV, CDR2 YYDKDF (reference sequence). CDR3 length: 15 residues. The ends were cut back, 2 bases at V and 0 bases at J, with 7 bases in the middle. The CDR3 region has the DNA TGTGCCACCAGCAGAACCGGCGCAACTAATGAAAAACTGTTTTTT. Its translation is CATSRTGATNEKLFF.

This clonotype was found a few times. The rearrangement uses TRBV11-2 and TRBJ2-2; 7 nucleotides line up with TRBD2. Germline-derived CDR1 and CDR2 are SGHAT and FQNNGV. V shed 3 bases, J shed 4 bases, and the junction held 8 bases outside the gene matches. The CDR3 has 16 residues. Written as DNA, the CDR3 is TGTGCCAGCAGCTTTTGGGGCGGGAGCCGCACCGGGGAGCTGTTTTTT. Translated, it gives CASSFWGGSRTGELFF.

The V call is TRBV15, the J call TRBJ2-5, with D perhaps being TRBD1 or TRBD2 (6 bases each). This CDR3 is built from 14 residues. Trimming left V 3 bases short and J 5 bases short, with 13 bases between. Germline V lookup: CDR1 LNHNV, CDR2 YYDKDF (reference sequence). The CDR3 nucleotides read TGTGCCACCAGCAGCCTGGGGGGCGGGGAGACCCAGTACTTC. Translated, it gives CATSSLGGGETQYF.

The chain combines TRBV6-1 with TRBJ1-4; D is possibly TRBD1 (6 bases). Trimming left V 6 bases short and J 7 bases short, with 21 bases between. The CDR3 has 16 amino acids. Germline V gene data show CDR1 as MNHNS and CDR2 as SASEGT. CDR3: CASRPFTGSVFEKLFF. The CDR3 bases are TGTGCCAGCAGACCGTTTACAGGGTCCGTATTTGAAAAACTGTTTTTT.